The rows below give T cell receptor beta chains drawn from one sample of a study of CD8+ T cells in alopecia areata. Data came from immunoSEQ multiplex PCR; TCRdb stores just in-frame clones and leaves some out. The table lists around 97,000 clones, 55% of them singletons, with more than 8% in the top ten. The sequenced material came from CD4+ T cells sorted from blood. The receptors originated from a human donor in good health. CDR3s include the opening cysteine and the closing phenylalanine or tryptophan. D genes are given only for firm matches. Clone size appears in some rows only: once, few, many, or a class for an expanded clone.

>.|TRBJ2-5|TRBV5-6|.
CASSPPGETQYF
TGTGCCAGCAGCCCTCCCGGGGAGACCCAGTACTTC
>.|TRBJ2-1|TRBV6-6|TRBD2
CASTLAGSSYNEQFF
TGTGCCAGCACCCTAGCGGGGAGCTCCTACAATGAGCAGTTCTTC
>.|TRBJ2-3|TRBV11-2|TRBD2
CASSVWDYTDTQYF
TGTGCCAGCAGCGTATGGGACTACACAGATACGCAGTATTTT
>.|TRBJ1-1|TRBV15|.
CATSTRQRNTEAFF
TGTGCCACCAGTACGCGACAACGGAACACTGAAGCTTTCTTT
>few|TRBJ2-1|TRBV7-9|.
CASRAGDIFRHEQFF
TGTGCCAGCAGGGCAGGGGACATATTTCGGCATGAGCAGTTCTTC
>.|TRBJ2-5|TRBV2|TRBD1
CASSVEGAIWETQYF
TGTGCCAGCAGTGTCGAGGGGGCTATATGGGAGACCCAGTACTTC
>.|TRBJ1-6|TRBV27|.
CASSSQGGSPLHF
TGTGCCAGCAGTTCCCAGGGAGGCTCACCCCTCCACTTT
>once|TRBJ1-5|TRBV7-2|.
CASSLNGGAGEQPQHF
TGTGCCAGCAGCTTAAACGGAGGGGCAGGGGAACAGCCCCAGCATTTT
>once|TRBJ2-7|TRBV2|.
CASSEVLGALEQYF
TGTGCCAGCAGTGAGGTATTGGGGGCCCTCGAGCAGTACTTC
>.|TRBJ2-2|TRBV5-1|.
CASSFPDVNTGELFF
TGCGCCAGCAGCTTTCCGGATGTGAACACCGGGGAGCTGTTTTTT
>.|TRBJ2-5|TRBV4-3|.
CASSQDRGETQYF
TGCGCCAGCAGCCAAGACCGGGGGGAGACCCAGTACTTC